A single TCR beta chain is shown here with its context. The antigen remains unidentified. The PCR was carried out with 60 Vbeta primers and 13 Jbeta primers. Repertoires were generated with immunoSEQ multiplex PCR, while TCRdb's copy carries only in-frame clones and drops some. The sample has roughly 200,000 clones, around four fifths seen once. CDR3 length: 15 residues. Germline lookup yields CDR1 SGHTA and CDR2 FQGTGA. V was pared by 1 base and J by 4 bases, with 13 bases between. The sample belongs to a study of cytomegalovirus exposure and HLA in healthy donors. Study observations and caveats: Within an earlier analysis, most TCR beta V segments proved productive either about 87% or about 30% of the time. Using the classifier, cytomegalovirus status was reportedly diagnosed with high specificity and sensitivity. Reported findings show TCR beta sequences accurately forecast HLA-A and HLA-B alleles in most subjects.

What was sequenced was PBMCs. This clonotype was obtained from a woman aged 40 to 49 in good health and CMV-seronegative. The gene calls are TRBV7-3 and TRBJ1-1; a possible D gene is TRBD1 (6 bases). The CDR3 reads CASSLSGGAGTEAFF. In nucleotides, the CDR3 is TGTGCCAGCAGCTTAAGTGGGGGGGCGGGCACTGAAGCTTTCTTT.